The 21 T cell receptor beta chains reported below all come from one sample, sequenced in a study of blood T cell repertoires in COVID-19. Assay used: immunoSEQ multiplex PCR; TCRdb lists only in-frame clones, some missing. The table shows 130,000 or so clones, with 80% occurring only once. The sequenced material came from peripheral blood. Receptors originate from a human donor in a cohort sampled during active COVID-19.

The rearrangement uses TRBV6-5 and TRBJ2-5; TRBD1 is a possible D gene (6 bases). V shed 2 bases and J shed 8 bases, with 21 bases lying between them. The CDR3 spans 16 residues. Germline V gives CDR1 MNHEY, CDR2 SVGAGI. The CDR3 region is CASSYIRHRELVTQYF. The CDR3 DNA sequence: TGTGCCAGCAGTTACATCAGACACAGGGAACTGGTCACCCAGTACTTC.

The rearrangement joins TRBV6-2 or TRBV6-3 to TRBJ1-5; D ambiguous. CDR3 size: 14 residues. Germline CDR1 reads MNHEY; CDR2 reads SVGEGT. Trimming stripped 2 bases from V and 1 base from J, with 6 bases between. The CDR3 DNA reads TGTGCCAGCAGTTACAAGCCCAGCAATCAGCCCCAGCATTTT. Protein: CASSYKPSNQPQHF.

The rearrangement links TRBV10-3 to TRBJ2-1; TRBD2 agrees at 8 bases. There are 16 residues in the CDR3. After removal of 0 bases from V and 6 bases from J, the junction contained 7 bases not matched to a gene. The V gene's germline CDR1 is ENHRY and CDR2 SYGVKD. CDR3 nucleotide sequence: TGTGCCATCAGTGAGTCCTCCGGGGGGGGTAGCAATGAGCAGTTCTTC. Translating it yields CAISESSGGGSNEQFF.

This chain links TRBV28 with TRBJ1-6, with a weak D call TRBD1 (5 bases). This CDR3 comprises 17 residues. Trimming left V 4 bases short and J 0 bases short, with 13 bases between. Per germline, CDR1 MDHEN and CDR2 SYDVKM. Here the CDR3 DNA reads TGTGCCAGCAGTTCATTCGGACACTTCTCCTATAATTCACCCCTCCACTTT. Residues: CASSSFGHFSYNSPLHF.

This clone was counted a few times. Compared with germline, one end of the junction differs, possibly owing to a read error. The chain recombines TRBV6-1 with TRBJ1-2; TRBD1 might be the D (5 bases). CDR1 and CDR2 from the germline V gene are MNHNS and SASEGT. This CDR3 comprises 13 residues. CDR3: CASREDSNYGYTF. CDR3 bases: TGTGCCAGCAGGGAAGACAGCAACTATGGCTACACCTTC.

The rearrangement joins TRBV2 to TRBJ1-1, with D possibly being TRBD1 (5 bases). V was shortened by 1 base and J by 1 base, with 7 bases between the two germline ends. CDR3 length: 14 residues. Germline CDR1 SNHLY, CDR2 FYNNEI. The CDR3 coding sequence is TGTGCCAGCAGTGAAGAGCAGGGGAACACTGAAGCTTTCTTT. Protein sequence: CASSEEQGNTEAFF. The whole variable domain, filled in from reference TRBV2 and TRBJ1-1, reads EPEVTQTPSHQVTQMGQEVILRCVPISNHLYFYWYRQILGQKVEFLVSFYNNEISEKSEIFDDQFSVERPDGSNFTLKIRSTKLEDSAMYFCASSEEQGNTEAFFGQGTRLTVV.

The rearrangement uses TRBV20-1 and TRBJ2-1, with a weak D call TRBD2 (7 bases). V dropped 3 bases and J dropped 7 bases, with 28 bases sitting between them. Germline V gene data show CDR1 as DFQATT and CDR2 as SNEGSKA (reference sequence). This CDR3 has 18 amino acids. The CDR3 bases are TGCAGTGCTAGTGCTATAGCGGGTAGGGGGGCTTCGAGGAATGAGCAGTTCTTC. It translates to CSASAIAGRGASRNEQFF.

The rearrangement uses TRBV6-2 or TRBV6-3 and TRBJ2-4; TRBD2 aligns across 8 bases. Trimming at V came to 3 bases and at J to 8 bases, leaving 9 bases not matched to a gene. The CDR3 runs 15 residues. CDR1 MNHEY and CDR2 SVGEGT come from the germline V gene. The CDR3: CASSYGAGAIDIQYF. The DNA of the CDR3 is TGTGCCAGCAGTTATGGAGCGGGAGCGATCGACATTCAGTACTTC.

The V and J genes are TRBV6-5 and TRBJ2-6, with 8 positions matching TRBD1. Germline CDR1 is MNHEY and CDR2 is SVGAGI. The length of the CDR3 is 15 residues. J gave up 0 bases and V 6 bases, and 1 base lay outside the gene matches. The CDR3 DNA reads TGTGCCAGCAGCACAGGGGGCTCTGGGGCCAACGTCCTGACTTTC. It translates to CASSTGGSGANVLTF.

This rearrangement joins TRBV9 to TRBJ2-1; 7 bases are a match to TRBD1. The length of the CDR3 is 20 residues. Germline CDR1 reads SGDLS; CDR2 reads YYNGEE. The V and J ends lost 4 bases and 0 bases, in that order; junction bases with no gene match: 19. This CDR3 reads CASSPTDRRRTKSSYNEQFF. The CDR3 DNA reads as TGTGCCAGCAGCCCTACGGACAGGAGACGAACCAAGAGCTCCTACAATGAGCAGTTCTTC.

V and J are TRBV28 and TRBJ1-1; D remains unclear. The CDR3 runs to 11 residues. V dropped 8 bases and J dropped 5 bases, with 9 bases sitting between them. Per germline, CDR1 MDHEN and CDR2 SYDVKM. The CDR3 DNA is TGTGCCAGCCTTATTTCTACTGAAGCTTTCTTT. This encodes CASLISTEAFF.

The chain recombines TRBV11-2 with TRBJ2-5; TRBD2 matches at 13 bases. CDR1 is SGHAT and CDR2 is FQNNGV in the germline V gene. The V and J ends lost 4 bases and 5 bases, in that order; junction bases with no gene match: 1. The CDR3 covers 14 residues. In nucleotides, the CDR3 is TGTGCCAGCAGCTCACTAGCGGGGGGGGAGACCCAGTACTTC. Protein: CASSSLAGGETQYF.

The J gene is TRBJ1-4, the V gene TRBV15, with D perhaps matching TRBD1 (5 bases). Germline CDR1 reads LNHNV; CDR2 reads YYDKDF (reference sequence). V gave up 0 bases and J gave up 5 bases, with 10 bases separating them. CDR3 size: 15 residues. In nucleotides, the CDR3 is TGTGCCACCAGCAGAGATTCGGGGGGGAATGAAAAACTGTTTTTT. This sequence encodes CATSRDSGGNEKLFF. Filled out from reference TRBV15 and TRBJ1-4, the complete variable domain reads DAMVIQNPRYQVTQFGKPVTLSCSQTLNHNVMYWYQQKSSQAPKLLFHYYDKDFNNEADTPDNFQSRRPNTSFCFLDIRSPGLGDTAMYLCATSRDSGGNEKLFFGSGTQLSVL.

This clone has a single count. This sequence joins TRBV5-4 and TRBJ2-2; no clear D. V dropped 0 bases and J dropped 0 bases, with 12 bases sitting between them. From germline, CDR1 is SGHNT and CDR2 YYREEE (reference sequence). The CDR3 is made up of 17 amino acids. The CDR3 nucleotides are TGTGCCAGCAGCTTGGGGGCAGCCTCTGCGAACACCGGGGAGCTGTTTTTT. Translation: CASSLGAASANTGELFF. Full variable domain (outside the CDR3, taken from reference TRBV5-4 and TRBJ2-2): ETGVTQSPTHLIKTRGQQVTLRCSSQSGHNTVSWYQQALGQGPQFIFQYYREEENGRGNFPPRFSGLQFPNYSSELNVNALELDDSALYLCASSLGAASANTGELFFGEGSRLTVL.

This clone was recorded at least ten times. This chain connects TRBV20-1 to TRBJ2-7; D is uncertain. The length of the CDR3 is 11 residues. CDR1 and CDR2 from the germline V gene are DFQATT and SNEGSKA (reference sequence). V was trimmed by 3 bases and J by 3 bases, leaving 6 bases between them. CDR3 sequence reads: CSARNNYEQYF. CDR3 nucleotide sequence: TGCAGTGCTAGGAACAACTACGAGCAGTACTTC.

V gene TRBV10-3 combines with J gene TRBJ1-2, with D possibly TRBD1 on 5 matching bases. V shed 3 bases and J shed 1 base, with 9 bases lying between them. Germline V gene lookup returns CDR1 ENHRY and CDR2 SYGVKD. This CDR3 is 14 amino acids long. The CDR3 DNA sequence: TGTGCCATCAGTGAAGGGGCCAGTAACTATGGCTACACCTTC. Translated: CAISEGASNYGYTF.

V usage is TRBV11-2 and J usage is TRBJ2-7; D might be TRBD1 (6 bases). Trimming removed 5 bases at V and 4 bases at J, with 12 bases between. The CDR3 length is 13 residues. Germline V gives CDR1 SGHAT, CDR2 FQNNGV. The CDR3: CASSTQGWYEQYF. The CDR3 DNA is TGTGCCAGCAGCACGCAGGGGTGGTACGAGCAGTACTTC.

The chain has TRBV28 and TRBJ1-2; TRBD1 matches at 9 bases. CDR3 length equals 15 residues. The germline gives CDR1 MDHEN, CDR2 SYDVKM. The J segment lost 2 bases and the V segment lost 6 bases, leaving 7 bases of the junction unmatched. CDR3 DNA sequence: TGTGCCAGCAGGTCCCTTGACAGGGGGAACTATGGCTACACCTTC. Its protein product is CASRSLDRGNYGYTF.

The rearrangement joins TRBV4-1 to TRBJ1-4; 10 bases agree with TRBD1. CDR1 and CDR2 from the germline V gene are MGHRA and YSYEKL. The CDR3 runs to 19 residues. V dropped 3 bases and J dropped 7; count of bases not matched to a gene: 17. The CDR3 coding sequence is TGCGCCAGCAGCCAGGGACCGGGACAGGGGCTTTCTGGGGGTGAAAAACTGTTTTTT. This codes for CASSQGPGQGLSGGEKLFF.

This chain links TRBV2 with TRBJ2-7; TRBD1 aligns across 8 bases. The CDR3 extends over 12 amino acids. The junction had 2 bases not matched to a gene; V was cut back by 7 bases and J by 3 bases. Germline CDR1 reads SNHLY; CDR2 reads FYNNEI. The CDR3 DNA is TGTGCCAGCAAAGACAGGGGCTACGAGCAGTACTTC. Translation: CASKDRGYEQYF.

The chain links TRBV19 to TRBJ1-2, with 8 bases matching TRBD1. With V trimmed by 3 bases and J by 1 base, 4 bases remained unmatched. The CDR3 totals 15 residues. Germline V lookup: CDR1 LNHDA, CDR2 SQIVND (reference sequence). The CDR3 here is CASSILDRDNYGYTF. In DNA form, the CDR3 reads TGTGCCAGTAGTATCCTGGACAGGGATAACTATGGCTACACCTTC.